The 17 T cell receptor beta chains listed next were all sequenced from one sample in a study of T cell clonotyping in hematopoietic cell transplantation. Only in-frame clones appear in the TCRdb table, and some are missing; sequencing was by immunoSEQ multiplex PCR. The table has about 5,500 clones, roughly nine tenths seen once. Source: peripheral blood mononuclear cells, taken 100 days after allogeneic stem cell transplant. The receptors were sampled from a male patient aged 70-79 years who had an allogeneic stem cell transplant from an unrelated donor, so T cells may come from the graft donor. Some clones in this sample may be carry-over from other donors' samples.

CDR3 amino acids: CASSEAGTGTYEQYF. CDR3 DNA sequence: TGTGCCAGCAGTGAAGCCGGGACAGGGACCTACGAGCAGTACTTC. The chain couples TRBV6-1 to TRBJ2-7; 9 bases map to TRBD1. Looked up from germline, CDR1 is MNHNS and CDR2 is SASEGT. Unmatched junction bases numbered 2, after V lost 0 bases and J lost 2 bases. The CDR3 covers 15 residues.

The J gene is TRBJ1-2, the V gene TRBV18; perhaps TRBD1 as D (5 bases). V shed 4 bases and J shed 8 bases, with 23 bases lying between them. Germline lookup yields CDR1 KGHSH and CDR2 LQKENI. The CDR3 contains 16 residues. The CDR3 loop is CASSLTGGQGDGGYTF. CDR3 in DNA: TGTGCCAGCTCACTAACCGGAGGACAAGGAGATGGGGGCTACACCTTC.

This clone was seen only a few times. The chain is built from TRBV28 and TRBJ2-7; 7 positions agree with TRBD1. The CDR3 spans 16 residues. Losses at the gene ends were 4 bases for V and 4 bases for J; bases not matched to a gene: 13. CDR1 is MDHEN, CDR2 SYDVKM, per germline. CDR3 in DNA: TGTGCCAGCAGTTCCTCGGGGCCGGGACAGTCATACGAGCAGTACTTC. Its protein is CASSSSGPGQSYEQYF.

This chain connects TRBV5-1 to TRBJ2-3; perhaps TRBD2 as D (6 bases). Germline CDR1 SGHRS, CDR2 YFSETQ. CDR3 length: 16 amino acids. V was pared by 1 base and J by 4 bases, with 16 bases between. As DNA, the CDR3 is TGCGCCAGCAGCTTGTCTCTCGGGGGTGGTGCAGATACGCAGTATTTT. It is translated as CASSLSLGGGADTQYF.

The gene calls are TRBV28 and TRBJ2-5; 7 nucleotides match TRBD1. J lost 5 bases, V lost 5 bases, and 20 bases had no gene match. The CDR3 is made up of 18 amino acids. Germline V CDR1 and CDR2: MDHEN, SYDVKM. The CDR3 region is CASSLRQGYNFFAETQYF. The CDR3 DNA is TGTGCCAGCAGTCTCCGACAGGGTTATAATTTTTTTGCGGAGACCCAGTACTTC.

The chain links TRBV6-1 to TRBJ2-7; 8 bases agree with TRBD1. The V segment lost 6 bases and the J segment 0 bases; nucleotides outside the gene matches: 7. This CDR3 spans 15 amino acids. Germline CDR1 and CDR2: MNHNS and SASEGT. CDR3 in DNA: TGTGCCAGCAGGGACAGGGCCCTAAGCTCCTACGAGCAGTACTTC. Translating gives CASRDRALSSYEQYF.

The gene calls are TRBV21-1 and TRBJ2-4; whether TRBD1, the table's D call, matches the DNA was not checked. TRBV21-1 counts as a pseudogene. This CDR3 contains 14 residues. CDR3 nucleotides: TGTGCCAGCACTTGCCAGGGGCCCAAAAACATTCAGTACTTC. This sequence encodes CASTCQGPKNIQYF.

The chain uses TRBV4-3 and TRBJ2-3; the match to TRBD2 covers 7 bases. This CDR3 is built from 17 residues. Germline V lookup: CDR1 LGHNA, CDR2 YSLEER. Losses at the gene ends were 2 bases for V and 3 bases for J; bases not matched to a gene: 11. The CDR3 loop is CASSQFRWRERTDTQYF. CDR3 nucleotide sequence: TGCGCCAGCAGCCAATTCCGCTGGCGGGAGAGGACAGATACGCAGTATTTT.

The chain links TRBV7-9 to TRBJ1-2; 7 nucleotides line up with TRBD1. V shed 2 bases, J shed 8 bases, and the junction held 5 bases outside the gene matches. Germline loops: CDR1 SEHNR, CDR2 FQNEAQ (reference sequence). This CDR3 contains 13 residues. The CDR3 region has the DNA TGTGCCAGCAGCTTAACGACCAGGGGGGGCTACACCTTC. It is translated as CASSLTTRGGYTF.

This sequence joins TRBV5-6 and TRBJ1-1; TRBD1 agrees at 8 bases. V was clipped by 1 base and J by 0 bases; unmatched bases: 2. The length of the CDR3 is 15 residues. Germline values: CDR1 SGHDT, CDR2 YYEEEE. The DNA of the CDR3 is TGTGCCAGCAGCTTGAGGACAGGGTTGAACACTGAAGCTTTCTTT. Encoded protein: CASSLRTGLNTEAFF.

The chain joins TRBV5-1 to TRBJ1-1; no clear D. Germline CDR1 and CDR2: SGHRS and YFSETQ. The CDR3 covers 15 residues. With 4 bases removed from V and 1 base from J, the gap between germline ends came to 14 bases. The CDR3 nucleotides read TGCGCCAGCAGCCCGGGATCCCGGGCGAACACTGAAGCTTTCTTT. This gives the protein CASSPGSRANTEAFF. Together with reference TRBV5-1 and TRBJ1-1, the CDR3 gives the full variable domain: KAGVTQTPRYLIKTRGQQVTLSCSPISGHRSVSWYQQTPGQGLQFLFEYFSETQRNKGNFPGRFSGRQFSNSRSEMNVSTLELGDSALYLCASSPGSRANTEAFFGQGTRLTVV.

This rearrangement joins TRBV29-1 to TRBJ2-2; D perhaps matches TRBD2 (6 bases). Germline loops: CDR1 SQVTM, CDR2 ANQGSEA. This CDR3 is 14 amino acids long. The V gene lost 5 bases and the J gene lost 6 bases, with 16 bases spanning the gap. Here the CDR3 reads CSVRSAGGAGELFF. CDR3 DNA sequence: TGCAGCGTTAGATCGGCAGGAGGGGCCGGGGAGCTGTTTTTT.

The rearrangement joins TRBV7-3 to TRBJ1-1; possible D gene TRBD1, 5 bases. Trimming pared 8 bases from V and 1 base from J, leaving 11 bases between. The CDR3 loop spans 13 amino acids. Per germline, CDR1 SGHTA and CDR2 FQGTGA. CDR3 in DNA: TGTGCCAGCCGAAGGGGTCAGAACACTGAAGCTTTCTTT. Translation gives CASRRGQNTEAFF.

The V call is TRBV6-4, the J call TRBJ2-3; 7 bases match TRBD2. The CDR3 spans 15 residues. V dropped 7 bases and J dropped 0; count of bases not matched to a gene: 7. The germline V gene encodes CDR1 MRHNA and CDR2 SNTAGT. In DNA, the CDR3 is TGTGCCAGCACTATGGGACTACCTAGCACAGATACGCAGTATTTT. It codes for CASTMGLPSTDTQYF.

This clone was picked up one time. The V gene is TRBV19, the J gene TRBJ2-1; no reliable D call. The CDR3 is made up of 13 amino acids. From germline, CDR1 is LNHDA and CDR2 SQIVND (reference sequence). Trimming left V 3 bases short and J 8 bases short, with 11 bases between. CDR3 amino acids: CASSIVAGHEQFF. CDR3 coding DNA: TGTGCCAGTAGTATTGTGGCAGGCCATGAGCAGTTCTTC.

The rearrangement joins TRBV6-9 to TRBJ2-7, with TRBD1 identical over 7 bases. The V gene's germline CDR1 is MNHGY and CDR2 SVAAGI. The CDR3 runs 14 residues. The V segment lost 5 bases and the J segment 1 base; nucleotides outside the gene matches: 5. Here the CDR3 DNA reads TGTGCCAGCAGTAGTCCGGACAGGTCCTACGAGCAGTACTTC. This codes for CASSSPDRSYEQYF.

V gene TRBV29-1 combines with J gene TRBJ1-1; no firm D call. V lost 6 bases and J 3 bases, leaving 11 bases between the germline ends. The CDR3 is made up of 12 amino acids. The germline gives CDR1 SQVTM, CDR2 ANQGSEA. As DNA, the CDR3 is TGCAGCGTGACCAGCTGGGACACTGAAGCTTTCTTT. It encodes CSVTSWDTEAFF.